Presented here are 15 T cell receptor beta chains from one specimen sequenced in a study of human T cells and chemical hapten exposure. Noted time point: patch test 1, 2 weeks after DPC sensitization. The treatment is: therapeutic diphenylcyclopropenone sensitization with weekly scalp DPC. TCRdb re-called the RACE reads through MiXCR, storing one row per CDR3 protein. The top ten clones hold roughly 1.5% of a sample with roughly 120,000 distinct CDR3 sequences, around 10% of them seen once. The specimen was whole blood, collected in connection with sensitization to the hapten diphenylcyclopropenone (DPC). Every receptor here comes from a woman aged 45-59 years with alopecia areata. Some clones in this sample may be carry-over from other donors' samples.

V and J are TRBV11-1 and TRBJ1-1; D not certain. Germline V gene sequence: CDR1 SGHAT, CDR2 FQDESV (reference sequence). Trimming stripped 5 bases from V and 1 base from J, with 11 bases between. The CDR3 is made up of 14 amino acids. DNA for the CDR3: TGTGCCAGCAGCCCGACTGACGGGAACACTGAAGCTTTCTTT. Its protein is CASSPTDGNTEAFF.

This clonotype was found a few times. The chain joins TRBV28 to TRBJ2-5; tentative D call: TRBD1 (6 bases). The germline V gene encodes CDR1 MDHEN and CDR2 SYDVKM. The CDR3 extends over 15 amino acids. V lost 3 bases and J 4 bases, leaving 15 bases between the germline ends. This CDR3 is CASSLGALEIETQYF. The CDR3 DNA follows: TGTGCCAGCAGTTTGGGGGCCTTGGAGATAGAGACCCAGTACTTC.

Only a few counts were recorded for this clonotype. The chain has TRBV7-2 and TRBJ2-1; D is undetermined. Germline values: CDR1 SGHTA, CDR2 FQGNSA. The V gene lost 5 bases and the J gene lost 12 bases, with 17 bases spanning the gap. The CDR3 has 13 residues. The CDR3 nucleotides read TGTGCCAGCAGCAGAGCTCTACCACCCGGGCAGTTCTTC. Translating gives CASSRALPPGQFF.

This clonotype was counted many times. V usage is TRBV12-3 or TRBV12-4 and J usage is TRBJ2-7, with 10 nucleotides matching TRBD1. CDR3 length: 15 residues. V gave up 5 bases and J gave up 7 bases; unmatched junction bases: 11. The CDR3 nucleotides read TGTGCCAGCAGTCCTCGGGGACAGGGGAGAGGAGAGCAGTACTTC. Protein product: CASSPRGQGRGEQYF.

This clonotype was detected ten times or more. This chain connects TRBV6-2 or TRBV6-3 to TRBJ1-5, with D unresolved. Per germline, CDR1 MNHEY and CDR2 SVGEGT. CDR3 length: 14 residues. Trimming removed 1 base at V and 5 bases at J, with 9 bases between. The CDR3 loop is CASSYWGSDQPQHF. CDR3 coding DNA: TGTGCCAGCAGTTACTGGGGATCGGATCAGCCCCAGCATTTT.

The DNA of the CDR3 is TGTGCCAGCAGCTTAGTTACAGGGGGAGGCTACACCTTC. It translates to CASSLVTGGGYTF. The chain links TRBV7-2 to TRBJ1-2; 8 nucleotides agree with TRBD1. The CDR3 is 13 residues long. The ends lost 1 base at V and 8 bases at J; junction bases unmatched: 3. Germline assignment: CDR1 SGHTA and CDR2 FQGNSA.

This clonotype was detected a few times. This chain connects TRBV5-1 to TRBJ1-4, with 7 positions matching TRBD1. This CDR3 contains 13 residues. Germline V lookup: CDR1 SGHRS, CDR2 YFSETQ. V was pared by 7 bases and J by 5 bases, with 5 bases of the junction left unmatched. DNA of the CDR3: TGCGCCAGCCGGACAGGCGGAAATGAAAAACTGTTTTTT. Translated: CASRTGGNEKLFF.

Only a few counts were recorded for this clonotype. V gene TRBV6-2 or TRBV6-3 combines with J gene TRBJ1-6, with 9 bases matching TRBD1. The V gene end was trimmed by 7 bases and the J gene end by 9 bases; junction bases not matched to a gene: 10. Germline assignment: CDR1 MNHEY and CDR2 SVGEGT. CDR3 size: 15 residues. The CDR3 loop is CASTRGQGLISPLHF. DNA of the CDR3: TGTGCCAGCACTAGGGGACAGGGATTGATTTCACCCCTCCACTTT.

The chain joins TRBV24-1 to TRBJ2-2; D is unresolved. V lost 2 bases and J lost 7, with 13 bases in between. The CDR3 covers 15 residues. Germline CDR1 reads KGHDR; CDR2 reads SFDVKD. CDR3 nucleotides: TGTGCCACCAGTGATTCCCGCAGTGGGGTCGGGGAGCTGTTTTTT. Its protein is CATSDSRSGVGELFF.

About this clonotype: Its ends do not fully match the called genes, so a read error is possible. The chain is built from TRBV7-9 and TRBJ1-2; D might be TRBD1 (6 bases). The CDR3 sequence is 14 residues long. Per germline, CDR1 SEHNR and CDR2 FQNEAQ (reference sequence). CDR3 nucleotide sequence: TGTGCCACCAGCTTTTCGGACAGAGACTATGGCTACACCTTC. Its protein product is CATSFSDRDYGYTF. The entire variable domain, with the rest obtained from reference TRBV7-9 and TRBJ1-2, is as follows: DTGVSQNPRHKITKRGQNVTFRCDPISEHNRLYWYRQTLGQGPEFLTYFQNEAQLEKSRLLSDRFSAERPKGSFSTLEIQRTEQGDSAMYLCATSFSDRDYGYTFGSGTRLTVV.

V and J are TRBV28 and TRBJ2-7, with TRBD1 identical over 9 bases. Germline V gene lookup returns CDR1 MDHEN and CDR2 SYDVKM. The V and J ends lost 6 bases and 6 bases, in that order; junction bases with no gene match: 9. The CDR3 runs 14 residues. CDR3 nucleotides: TGTGCCAGCAGCCCCGGGACAGGGTCACCCGAGCAGTACTTC. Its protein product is CASSPGTGSPEQYF.

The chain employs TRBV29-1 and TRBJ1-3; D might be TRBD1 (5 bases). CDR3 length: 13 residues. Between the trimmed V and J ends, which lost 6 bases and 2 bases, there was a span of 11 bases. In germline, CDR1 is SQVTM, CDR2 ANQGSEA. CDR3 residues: CSVRDRAGNTIYF. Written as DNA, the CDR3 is TGCAGCGTGAGGGACCGAGCTGGAAACACCATATATTTT.

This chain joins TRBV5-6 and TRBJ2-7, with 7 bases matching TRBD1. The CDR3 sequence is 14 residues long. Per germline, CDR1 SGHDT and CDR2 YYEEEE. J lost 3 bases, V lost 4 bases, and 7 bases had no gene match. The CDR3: CASSPLDRNYEQYF. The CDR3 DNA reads TGTGCCAGCAGCCCGCTGGACAGGAACTACGAGCAGTACTTC.

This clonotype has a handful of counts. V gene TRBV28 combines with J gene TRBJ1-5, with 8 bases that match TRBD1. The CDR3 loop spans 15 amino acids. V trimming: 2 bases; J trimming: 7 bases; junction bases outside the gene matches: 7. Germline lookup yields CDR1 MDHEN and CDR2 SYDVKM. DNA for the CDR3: TGTGCCAGCAGTTTAGATCGACAGGGGAGGCAGCCCCAGCATTTT. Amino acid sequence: CASSLDRQGRQPQHF.

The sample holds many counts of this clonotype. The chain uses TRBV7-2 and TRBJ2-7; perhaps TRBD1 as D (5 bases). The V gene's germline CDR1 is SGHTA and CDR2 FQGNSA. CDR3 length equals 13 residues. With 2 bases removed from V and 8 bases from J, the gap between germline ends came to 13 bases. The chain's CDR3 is CASSLSGWGQQYF. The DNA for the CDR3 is TGTGCCAGCAGCTTAAGTGGATGGGGCCAGCAGTACTTC.